This paragraph reports one T cell receptor beta chain. This entry comes from a study of blood T cells in healthy people across ages. Alongside a J-beta primer mix, a sample-barcoded 5' primer served in a second PCR lasting roughly 7 to 11 cycles. Each cDNA molecule was tagged by a template-switch adaptor with 12 random nucleotides. MiXCR, applied by TCRdb to the 5' RACE reads, yields one record per CDR3 protein. The table includes about 1.6 million distinct CDR3 sequences, around 36% detected once. Trimming removed 0 bases at V and 4 bases at J, with 9 bases between. From germline, CDR1 is MNHEY and CDR2 SVGEGT. This CDR3 is built from 14 residues.

The clonotype originates from a woman between 25 and 40 years old in good health. The specimen sequenced was blood. The chain recombines TRBV6-2 or TRBV6-3 with TRBJ2-5; the D gene could be TRBD1 or TRBD2 (6 bases each). CDR3 amino acids: CASSYSRGAETQYF. The CDR3 DNA reads TGTGCCAGCAGTTACTCGAGGGGGGCAGAGACCCAGTACTTC.